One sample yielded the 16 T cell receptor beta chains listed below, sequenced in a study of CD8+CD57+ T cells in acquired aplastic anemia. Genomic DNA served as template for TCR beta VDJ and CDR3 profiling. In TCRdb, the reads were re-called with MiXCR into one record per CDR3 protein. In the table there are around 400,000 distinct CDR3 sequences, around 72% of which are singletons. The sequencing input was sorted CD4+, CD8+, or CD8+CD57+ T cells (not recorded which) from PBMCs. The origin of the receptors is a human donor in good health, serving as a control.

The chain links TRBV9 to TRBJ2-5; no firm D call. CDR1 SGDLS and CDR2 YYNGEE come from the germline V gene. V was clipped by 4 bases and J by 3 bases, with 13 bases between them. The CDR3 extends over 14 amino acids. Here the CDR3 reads CASSTDPNEETQYF. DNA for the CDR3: TGTGCCAGCAGCACAGACCCCAATGAAGAGACCCAGTACTTC.

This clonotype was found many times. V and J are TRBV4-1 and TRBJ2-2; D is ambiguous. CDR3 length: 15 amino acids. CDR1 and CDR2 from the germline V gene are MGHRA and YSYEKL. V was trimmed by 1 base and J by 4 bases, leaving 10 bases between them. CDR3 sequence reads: CASSQGGAATGELFF. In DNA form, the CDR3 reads TGCGCCAGCAGCCAAGGAGGTGCAGCCACCGGGGAGCTGTTTTTT.

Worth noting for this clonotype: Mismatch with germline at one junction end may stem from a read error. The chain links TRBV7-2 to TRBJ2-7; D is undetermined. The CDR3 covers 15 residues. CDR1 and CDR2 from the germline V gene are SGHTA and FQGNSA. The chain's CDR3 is CASSLGLGFDGEKYF. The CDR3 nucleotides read TGCGCCAGCAGCTTGGGGTTGGGGTTCGATGGCGAGAAGTACTTC.

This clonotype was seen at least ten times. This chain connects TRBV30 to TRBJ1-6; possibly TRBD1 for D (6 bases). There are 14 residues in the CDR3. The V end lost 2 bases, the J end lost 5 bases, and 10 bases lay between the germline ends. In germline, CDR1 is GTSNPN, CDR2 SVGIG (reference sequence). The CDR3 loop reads CAWSKGHDNSPLHF. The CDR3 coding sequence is TGTGCCTGGAGTAAGGGACACGATAATTCACCCCTCCACTTT.

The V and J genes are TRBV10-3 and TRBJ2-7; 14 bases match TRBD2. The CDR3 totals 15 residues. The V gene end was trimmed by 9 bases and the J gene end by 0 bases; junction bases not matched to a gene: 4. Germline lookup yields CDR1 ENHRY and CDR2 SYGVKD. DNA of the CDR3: TGTGCCATGAGACTAGCGGGGGGGTACTCCTACGAGCAGTACTTC. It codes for CAMRLAGGYSYEQYF.

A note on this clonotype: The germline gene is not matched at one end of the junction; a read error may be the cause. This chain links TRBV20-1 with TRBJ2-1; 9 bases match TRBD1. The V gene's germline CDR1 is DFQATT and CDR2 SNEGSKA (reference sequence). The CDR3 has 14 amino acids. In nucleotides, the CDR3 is TGCGGTGCTGCTGGGCGGGACAGGGCTCATGAGCAGTTCTTC. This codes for CGAAGRDRAHEQFF.

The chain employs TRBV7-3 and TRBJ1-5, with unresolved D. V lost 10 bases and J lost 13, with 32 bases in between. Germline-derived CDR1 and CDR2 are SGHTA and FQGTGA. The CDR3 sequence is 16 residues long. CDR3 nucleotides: TGTGCCACCAGAAGAGCTCCGAACATCGGCGAGCAGATGCAGCATTTT. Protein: CATRRAPNIGEQMQHF. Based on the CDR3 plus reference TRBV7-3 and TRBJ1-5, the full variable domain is GAGVSQTPSNKVTEKGKYVELRCDPISGHTALYWYRQSLGQGPEFLIYFQGTGAADDSGLPNDRFFAVRPEGSVSTLKIQRTERGDSAVYLCATRRAPNIGEQMQHFGDGTRLSIL.

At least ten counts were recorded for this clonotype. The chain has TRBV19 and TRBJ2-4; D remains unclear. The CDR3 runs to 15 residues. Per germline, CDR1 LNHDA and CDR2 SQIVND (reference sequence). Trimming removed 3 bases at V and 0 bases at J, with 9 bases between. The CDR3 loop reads CASSIAYIAKNIQYF. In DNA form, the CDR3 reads TGTGCCAGTAGTATTGCCTACATAGCCAAAAACATTCAGTACTTC.

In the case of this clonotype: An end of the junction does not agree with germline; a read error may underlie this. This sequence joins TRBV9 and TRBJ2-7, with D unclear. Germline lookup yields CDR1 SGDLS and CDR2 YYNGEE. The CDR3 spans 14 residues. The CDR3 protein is CASSVTYSSSYEHF. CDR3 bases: TGTGCCAGCAGCGTAACGTACAGCTCCTCCTACGAGCACTTC.

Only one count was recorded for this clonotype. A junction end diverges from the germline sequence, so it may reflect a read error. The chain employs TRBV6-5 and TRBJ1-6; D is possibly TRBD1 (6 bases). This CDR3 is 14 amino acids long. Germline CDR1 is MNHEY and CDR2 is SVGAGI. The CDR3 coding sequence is TGTGCCTGCAGTATAGGGGGTAGTAATTCACCCCTCCACTTT. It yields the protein CACSIGGSNSPLHF.

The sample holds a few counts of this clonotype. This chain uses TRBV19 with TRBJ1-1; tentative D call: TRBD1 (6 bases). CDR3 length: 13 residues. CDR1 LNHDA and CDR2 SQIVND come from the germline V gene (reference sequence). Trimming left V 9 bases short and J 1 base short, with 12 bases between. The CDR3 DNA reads TGTGCCAGCACGGACAGATGGAACACTGAAGCTTTCTTT. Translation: CASTDRWNTEAFF. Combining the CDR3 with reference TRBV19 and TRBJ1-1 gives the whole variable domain DGGITQSPKYLFRKEGQNVTLSCEQNLNHDAMYWYRQDPGQGLRLIYYSQIVNDFQKGDIAEGYSVSREKKESFPLTVTSAQKNPTAFYLCASTDRWNTEAFFGQGTRLTVV.

The CDR3 protein is CASSFPPKRGYYGYTF. CDR3 DNA sequence: TGTGCCAGCAGTTTTCCCCCAAAGAGGGGATACTATGGCTACACCTTC. The chain employs TRBV25-1 and TRBJ1-2, with D maybe TRBD1 (5 bases). Trimming left V 5 bases short and J 3 bases short, with 19 bases between. The CDR3 sequence is 16 residues long. Per germline, CDR1 MGHDK and CDR2 SYGVNS.

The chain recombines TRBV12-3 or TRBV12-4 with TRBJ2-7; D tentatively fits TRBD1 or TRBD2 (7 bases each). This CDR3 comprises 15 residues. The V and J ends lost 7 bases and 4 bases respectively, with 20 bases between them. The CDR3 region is CASIQSRGGTYEQYF. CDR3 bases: TGTGCCAGCATACAAAGCAGGGGGGGAACTTACGAGCAGTACTTC.

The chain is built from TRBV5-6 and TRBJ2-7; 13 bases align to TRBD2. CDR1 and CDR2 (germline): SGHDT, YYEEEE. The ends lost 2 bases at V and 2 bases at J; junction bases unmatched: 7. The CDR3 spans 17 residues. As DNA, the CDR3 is TGTGCCAGCAGCTTCGCACAGACTAGCGGGGGGCCCTACGAGCAGTACTTC. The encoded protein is CASSFAQTSGGPYEQYF. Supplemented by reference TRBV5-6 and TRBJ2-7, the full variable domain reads DAGVTQSPTHLIKTRGQQVTLRCSPKSGHDTVSWYQQALGQGPQFIFQYYEEEERQRGNFPDRFSGHQFPNYSSELNVNALLLGDSALYLCASSFAQTSGGPYEQYFGPGTRLTVT.

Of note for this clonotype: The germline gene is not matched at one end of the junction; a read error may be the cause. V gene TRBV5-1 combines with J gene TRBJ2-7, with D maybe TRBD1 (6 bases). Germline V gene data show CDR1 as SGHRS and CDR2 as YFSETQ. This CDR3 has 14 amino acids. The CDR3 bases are TGTGCCAGCAGTGACAGGCGAACCTACTCCGAGCAGTACTTC. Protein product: CASSDRRTYSEQYF.

The CDR3 region is CAISATSGGPTDTQYF. The CDR3 DNA follows: TGTGCCATCAGTGCGACTAGCGGGGGGCCCACAGATACGCAGTATTTT. The chain joins TRBV10-3 to TRBJ2-3, with TRBD2 identical over 13 bases. The CDR3 loop spans 16 amino acids. Germline lookup yields CDR1 ENHRY and CDR2 SYGVKD. The J segment lost 2 bases and the V segment lost 4 bases, leaving 3 bases of the junction unmatched.